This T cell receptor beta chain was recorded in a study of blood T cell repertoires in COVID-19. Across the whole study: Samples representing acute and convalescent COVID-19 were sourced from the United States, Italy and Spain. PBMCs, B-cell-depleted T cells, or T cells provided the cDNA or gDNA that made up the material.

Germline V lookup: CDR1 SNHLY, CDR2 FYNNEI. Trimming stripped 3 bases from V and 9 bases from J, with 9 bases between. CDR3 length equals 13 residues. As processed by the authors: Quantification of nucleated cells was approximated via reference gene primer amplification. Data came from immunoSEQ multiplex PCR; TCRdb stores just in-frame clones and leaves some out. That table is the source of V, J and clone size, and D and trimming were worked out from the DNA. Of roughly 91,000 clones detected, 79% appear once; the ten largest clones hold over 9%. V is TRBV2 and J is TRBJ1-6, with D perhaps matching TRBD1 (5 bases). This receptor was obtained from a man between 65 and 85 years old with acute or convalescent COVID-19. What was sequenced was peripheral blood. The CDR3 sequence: CASSEDGGSPLHF. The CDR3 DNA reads TGTGCCAGCAGTGAGGACGGGGGTTCACCCCTCCACTTT.